These 21 T cell receptor beta chains originate from one sample sequenced in a study of technical replicates of blood from a few donors. The assay was immunoSEQ multiplex PCR, and TCRdb's table has in-frame clones only and misses some. The table includes about 80,000 clones, 95% to 98% detected once. The source material was T cells isolated from PBMCs. The receptors originated from a human donor in good health.

This sequence joins TRBV14 and TRBJ2-7, with a tentative D call TRBD1 (6 bases). The CDR3 runs to 15 residues. CDR1 SGHDN and CDR2 FVKESK come from the germline V gene. Deletions cut 3 bases from V and 0 bases from J, with 12 bases between. In DNA, the CDR3 is TGTGCCAGCAGCCAGAGGGACACTCCCTCCTACGAGCAGTACTTC. As protein: CASSQRDTPSYEQYF.

CDR3 in DNA: TGTGCCAGCAGCCTCCTCATAGCGGGAGGGAGCTCCTACAATGAGCAGTTCTTC. Translated: CASSLLIAGGSSYNEQFF. The chain has TRBV7-6 and TRBJ2-1; TRBD2 matches at 11 bases. Unmatched junction bases numbered 9, after V lost 5 bases and J lost 0 bases. The CDR3 covers 18 residues. Germline CDR1 reads SGHVS; CDR2 reads FNYEAQ.

The chain couples TRBV10-1 to TRBJ2-1; 9 bases agree with TRBD2. Trimming at V came to 1 base and at J to 6 bases, leaving 7 bases not matched to a gene. CDR1 is WNHNN, CDR2 SYGVQD, per germline (reference sequence). The CDR3 is 16 amino acids. The CDR3 sequence is CASSELTAGGPNEQFF. The CDR3 DNA follows: TGCGCCAGCAGTGAGTTAACGGCGGGAGGGCCCAATGAGCAGTTCTTC.

The genes are TRBV28 and TRBJ2-2; D may be TRBD2 (6 bases). Trimming stripped 8 bases from V and 6 bases from J, with 13 bases between. The CDR3 sequence is 13 residues long. CDR1 and CDR2 (germline): MDHEN, SYDVKM. CDR3 DNA sequence: TGTGCCAGCGAGGAGGGACGGGCCGGGGAGCTGTTTTTT. Translated, it gives CASEEGRAGELFF.

The chain carries TRBV29-1 and TRBJ1-1, with D possibly TRBD1 on 5 matching bases. The V gene's germline CDR1 is SQVTM and CDR2 ANQGSEA. The CDR3 is 12 residues long. V shed 5 bases and J shed 4 bases, with 11 bases lying between them. The chain's CDR3 is CSVFVGGTEAFF. The DNA for the CDR3 is TGCAGCGTTTTTGTGGGGGGCACTGAAGCTTTCTTT.

The chain links TRBV7-3 to TRBJ2-5; 8 nucleotides line up with TRBD1. The CDR3 has 13 residues. Trimming cost V 4 bases and J 3 bases; bases outside gene matches: 1. The V gene's germline CDR1 is SGHTA and CDR2 FQGTGA. CDR3 region: CASSSGGEETQYF. CDR3 nucleotide sequence: TGTGCCAGCAGCTCAGGGGGCGAAGAGACCCAGTACTTC.

CDR3 in amino acids: CASSQGRDTEAFF. CDR3 nucleotides: TGCGCCAGCAGCCAAGGCAGGGACACTGAAGCTTTCTTT. V gene TRBV4-1 combines with J gene TRBJ1-1; tentative D call: TRBD1 (5 bases). The CDR3 contains 13 residues. Germline values: CDR1 MGHRA, CDR2 YSYEKL. V dropped 1 base and J dropped 3 bases, with 6 bases sitting between them.

The V call is TRBV11-3, the J call TRBJ2-1, with a weak D call TRBD2 (6 bases). The CDR3 loop spans 16 amino acids. Germline V gives CDR1 SGHNT, CDR2 YENEEA. V dropped 3 bases and J dropped 0 bases, with 12 bases sitting between them. CDR3: CASSLGLAPSYNEQFF. CDR3 DNA sequence: TGTGCCAGCAGCTTGGGCCTAGCGCCCTCCTACAATGAGCAGTTCTTC. Looking up the rest from reference TRBV11-3 and TRBJ2-1 gives the full variable domain: EAGVVQSPRYKIIEKKQPVAFWCNPISGHNTLYWYLQNLGQGPELLIRYENEEAVDDSQLPKDRFSAERLKGVDSTLKIQPAELGDSAVYLCASSLGLAPSYNEQFFGPGTRLTVL.

V is TRBV7-9 and J is TRBJ1-1, with TRBD1 matching over 7 bases. From germline, CDR1 is SEHNR and CDR2 FQNEAQ (reference sequence). The CDR3 length is 13 residues. The DNA of the CDR3 is TGTGCTTCTGGGGACAGACTGAACACTGAAGCTTTCTTT. The encoded protein is CASGDRLNTEAFF.

The chain couples TRBV28 to TRBJ2-5; maybe TRBD2 (6 bases). Germline assignment: CDR1 MDHEN and CDR2 SYDVKM. The CDR3 contains 15 residues. The germline V and J ends were trimmed by 7 bases and 1 base, with 16 bases remaining between them. The CDR3 coding sequence is TGTGCCAGCACCCTGCCGGGACTCCTCCAAGAGACCCAGTACTTC. Translated: CASTLPGLLQETQYF.

This clone was seen a single time. This chain uses TRBV30 with TRBJ2-5; maybe TRBD1 (6 bases). Per germline, CDR1 GTSNPN and CDR2 SVGIG (reference sequence). The germline V and J ends were trimmed by 4 bases and 3 bases, with 12 bases remaining between them. The CDR3 runs to 13 residues. The CDR3: CAWNPGVEETQYF. CDR3 nucleotides: TGTGCCTGGAACCCAGGGGTGGAAGAGACCCAGTACTTC.

The rearrangement joins TRBV2 to TRBJ2-7, with TRBD1 identical over 10 bases. CDR1 SNHLY and CDR2 FYNNEI come from the germline V gene. The CDR3 spans 15 residues. The V gene end was trimmed by 0 bases and the J gene end by 4 bases; junction bases not matched to a gene: 3. CDR3 nucleotide sequence: TGTGCCAGCAGTGAAGCGCCGGGACAGGGGTACGAGCAGTACTTC. It is translated as CASSEAPGQGYEQYF.

The chain links TRBV6-1 to TRBJ2-4, with D perhaps matching TRBD2 (5 bases). V lost 2 bases to trimming and J lost 6 bases, with 14 bases between them. There are 15 residues in the CDR3. CDR1 is MNHNS, CDR2 SASEGT, per germline. The CDR3 DNA reads TGTGCCAGCAGTGAATCCGGGGTGAACTCAAACATTCAGTACTTC. Translation gives CASSESGVNSNIQYF.

The J gene is TRBJ2-1, the V gene TRBV6-6; the match to TRBD1 covers 8 bases. Germline V gene sequence: CDR1 MNHNY, CDR2 SVGAGI (reference sequence). V lost 5 bases and J lost 3; bases outside the gene matches: 6. The CDR3 sequence is 15 residues long. CDR3 amino acids: CASSNDRGDYNEQFF. The CDR3 DNA reads as TGTGCCAGCAGTAACGACAGGGGCGACTACAATGAGCAGTTCTTC.

V gene TRBV10-2 combines with J gene TRBJ1-4; D gene unclear. The CDR3 runs to 14 residues. Trimming shortened V by 6 bases and J by 5 bases, and 13 bases separated the two germline ends. Per the germline V gene, CDR1 is WSHSY and CDR2 is SAAADI. The chain's CDR3 is CASRGVGVNEKLFF. The CDR3 coding sequence is TGCGCCAGCAGGGGAGTTGGGGTAAATGAAAAACTGTTTTTT.

V and J are TRBV6-4 and TRBJ2-2, with D perhaps matching TRBD2 (7 bases). With 6 bases removed from V and 7 bases from J, the gap between germline ends came to 15 bases. The CDR3 is made up of 14 amino acids. Per the germline V gene, CDR1 is MRHNA and CDR2 is SNTAGT. The CDR3 region is CASRSTGGHGELFF. In DNA form, the CDR3 reads TGTGCCAGCAGATCAACGGGGGGCCACGGGGAGCTGTTTTTT.

In this sample, this clone turned up once. This chain uses TRBV9 with TRBJ2-5, with TRBD2 matching 12 bases. The trim removed 3 bases at V and 5 bases at J, leaving 8 bases unmatched. CDR1 and CDR2 (germline): SGDLS, YYNGEE. This CDR3 has 16 residues. The CDR3 loop reads CASSAGLAGFGETQYF. The CDR3 DNA sequence: TGTGCCAGCAGCGCCGGACTAGCGGGGTTTGGTGAGACCCAGTACTTC.

The J gene is TRBJ1-1, the V gene TRBV5-8; maybe TRBD1 (5 bases). V shed 5 bases and J shed 3 bases, with 17 bases lying between them. The germline CDR1 and CDR2 sequences are SGHTS and YDEGEE. The CDR3 totals 15 residues. CDR3 amino acids: CASRLLWGRYTEAFF. The CDR3 coding sequence is TGTGCCAGCAGACTACTCTGGGGGAGGTACACTGAAGCTTTCTTT. The full variable domain, rest sourced from reference TRBV5-8 and TRBJ1-1, is EAGVTQSPTHLIKTRGQQATLRCSPISGHTSVYWYQQALGLGLQFLLWYDEGEERNRGNFPPRFSGRQFPNYSSELNVNALELEDSALYLCASRLLWGRYTEAFFGQGTRLTVV.

V is TRBV30 and J is TRBJ2-5; D not resolved. CDR3 length: 12 residues. Trimming left V 3 bases short and J 2 bases short, with 7 bases between. The germline CDR1 and CDR2 sequences are GTSNPN and SVGIG (reference sequence). This CDR3 is CAWSAGQETQYF. DNA for the CDR3: TGTGCCTGGAGCGCAGGTCAAGAGACCCAGTACTTC.

The chain uses TRBV6-1 and TRBJ2-7; tentatively, D is TRBD1 (5 bases). Germline-derived CDR1 and CDR2 are MNHNS and SASEGT. V gave up 3 bases and J gave up 2 bases, with 8 bases separating them. The CDR3 runs 13 residues. As DNA, the CDR3 is TGTGCCAGCAGTGACGGACAACCCTACGAGCAGTACTTC. Translated: CASSDGQPYEQYF.

This clone was counted a single time. J is TRBJ1-4 and V is TRBV27; tentatively, D is TRBD1 (6 bases). There are 15 residues in the CDR3. The germline V gene has CDR1 MNHEY and CDR2 SMNVEV (reference sequence). The V end was cut by 6 bases, the J end by 5 bases, with 16 bases between. CDR3 DNA sequence: TGTGCCAGCAGGGCCTCACAGGGTGCCAATGAAAAACTGTTTTTT. It yields the protein CASRASQGANEKLFF.